The T cell receptor (beta chain) under discussion was sequenced for a study of T cells in localized non-small cell lung cancer (dated by TCRdb to the early 2020s). With respect to the entire study: T cell repertoires of 200 to 300 early-stage NSCLC patients were analyzed, with tumors being compared against uninvolved tumor-adjacent lungs. NSCLC patients had a mean age of roughly 66 years, and about 140 were male and about a hundred female. The cohort was made up of 200 to 250 treatment-naive NSCLC patients whose localized lung tumors had been resected.

At diagnosis, tumor, uninvolved tumor-adjacent lung and peripheral blood were collected and then preserved as a mix of FFPE and fresh-frozen material. For TCR repertoire profiling, blood samples were analyzed in the form of peripheral blood mononuclear cells. With regard to this clone: The target of this receptor is not known. Base qualities are not recorded, but no much larger clone differs from it by a single base.

The immunoSEQ Assay was used to sequence TCR beta CDR3 regions from DNA. The authors' pipeline ran thus. T cell density was computed as TCR beta template counts normalized to usable DNA estimated by amplifying housekeeping genes. Using the preseqR package, richness was estimated by extrapolating to 120,000 templates for tissue samples and 400,000 templates for PBMC samples. Clonality was calculated as one minus Pielou's evenness. Tissue-enriched TCRs were identified by differential abundance testing using productive amino-acid clonotypes, minimum total count 5 and alpha 0.1. The Jaccard Index and the Morisita Overlap Index were used to measure how much the repertoires overlapped between compartments. GLIPH clustered TCR beta CDR3s with public tetramer-defined viral CDR3s; viral motifs required at least three viral sequences plus V-gene enrichment. The table was pulled from immuneACCESS by TCRdb, which kept in-frame rearrangements only. Such tables lose some clones; where checked, under half of the loss comes from unresolved V genes, and the rest has no known cause. D and trimming were read from the DNA, whereas the V and J calls and clone size are those reported in that table. In this sample the table shows some 35,000 clones, 90% to 95% of which occur a single time. The ten largest account for approximately 7.7% of the sample.

Broader findings and caveats from the paper: Longer overall survival was associated with higher T cell density in blood, whereas shorter survival was associated with higher clonality in adjacent lung. Multi-region tumor sequencing was not performed, so intratumor heterogeneity could not be excluded. A median of approximately 62 of the top 100 tumor clones turned up in the paired uninvolved adjacent lung, and roughly 30 of those clones also ranked among the top 100 of that same adjacent lung. Uninvolved tumor-adjacent lung showed the highest T cell clonality, higher than tumor, which suggests more focused antigenic responses in the uninvolved tumor-adjacent lung. Since the design was exploratory, TCR variables were selected using unadjusted p-values with no false-discovery rate correction.

A distance of 14 bases separates the germline ends of V and J, which lose 3 bases and 4 bases respectively. The germline V gene specifies MDHEN as CDR1 and SYDVKM as CDR2. There are 15 amino acids in the CDR3, from cysteine to phenylalanine inclusive. The kept DNA is CDR3 alone, 45 bases in frame from the first base. The chain is made from TRBV28 and TRBJ2-3; the D gene is possibly TRBD1, with 6 bases matching. The origin of this receptor is a female donor older than 55 with stage I lung adenocarcinoma. The material sequenced was peripheral blood, taken before any cancer treatment. The CDR3 loop reads CASSLRQGIADTQYF. In nucleotides, the sequence is TGTGCCAGCAGTTTGAGGCAGGGGATAGCAGATACGCAGTATTTT.